Sequencing of this TCR beta chain was carried out in a study of T cell changes during pregnancy in multiple sclerosis (dated by TCRdb to between 2017 and 2020). As for the study more broadly: In women with multiple sclerosis, the researchers looked at how the T cell repertoire shifted as pregnancy progressed.

Based on the germline V gene, the CDR1 and CDR2 sequences are MNHNS and SASEGT. V loses 6 bases at its end and J loses 4 bases; junction bases beyond the gene matches: 6. The CDR3 starts with the cysteine, ends with the phenylalanine, and has 14 residues. Kept here is only the CDR3 DNA, which spans 42 bases and is read in frame from base 1. Library construction relied on the immunoSEQ multiplex PCR assay. Entries here come from immuneACCESS through TCRdb and include only in-frame sequences with V and J called. Some clones fail to appear in such tables; in the studies checked, an unresolved V gene covers under half of the shortfall, and the cause of the remainder is unknown. The sample yields 70,000 or so clones; about nine tenths were counted once. Jointly, the top ten make up about 0.75% of the sample. Turning to this clone: What this receptor recognizes is not known. Within one base of it there is no much larger clone, and no base qualities were kept.

This receptor was taken from a female donor in good health, enrolled as a control in a pregnancy study. Here the chain combines TRBV6-1 and TRBJ2-7; 10 bases in between match TRBD2. Specimen: peripheral blood, collected in the third trimester of pregnancy. In nucleotides, the sequence is TGTGCCAGCAGCCTAGCGGGAGAGGCGTACGAGCAGTACTTC. It encodes CASSLAGEAYEQYF.